Described below is a single T cell receptor (beta chain) sequence and its context. Enrolled through a virtual design, the participants were between roughly 18 and 90 years of age and came from about two dozen US areas. Cohorts were based on clinical histories the participants reported. This entry belongs to a study of blood T cell repertoires in COVID-19. For the study at large: There were acute and convalescent COVID-19 samples, and they came from the United States, Italy and Spain.

Original processing methods: By means of reference gene primer amplification, nucleated cell counts were estimated. Data came from immunoSEQ multiplex PCR; TCRdb stores just in-frame clones and leaves some out. V and J calls and clone size come straight from that table; D and trimming were deduced from the DNA. The sample carries roughly 250,000 clones, 90% to 95% recorded once. The germline CDR1 and CDR2 sequences are SGHRS and YFSETQ. V shed 4 bases, J shed 6 bases, and the junction held 10 bases outside the gene matches. CDR3 length: 15 amino acids. The receptor comes from a human donor in a cohort exposed to, infected with or recovered from COVID-19 (not recorded which). The donor label of this sample is uncertain. J is TRBJ2-1 and V is TRBV5-1; 7 bases match TRBD2. Sequenced sample: PBMCs or T cells enriched from blood (not recorded which). CDR3 region: CASSRGVGEVNEQFF. The CDR3 coding sequence is TGCGCCAGCAGCCGGGGGGTAGGGGAGGTCAATGAGCAGTTCTTC.